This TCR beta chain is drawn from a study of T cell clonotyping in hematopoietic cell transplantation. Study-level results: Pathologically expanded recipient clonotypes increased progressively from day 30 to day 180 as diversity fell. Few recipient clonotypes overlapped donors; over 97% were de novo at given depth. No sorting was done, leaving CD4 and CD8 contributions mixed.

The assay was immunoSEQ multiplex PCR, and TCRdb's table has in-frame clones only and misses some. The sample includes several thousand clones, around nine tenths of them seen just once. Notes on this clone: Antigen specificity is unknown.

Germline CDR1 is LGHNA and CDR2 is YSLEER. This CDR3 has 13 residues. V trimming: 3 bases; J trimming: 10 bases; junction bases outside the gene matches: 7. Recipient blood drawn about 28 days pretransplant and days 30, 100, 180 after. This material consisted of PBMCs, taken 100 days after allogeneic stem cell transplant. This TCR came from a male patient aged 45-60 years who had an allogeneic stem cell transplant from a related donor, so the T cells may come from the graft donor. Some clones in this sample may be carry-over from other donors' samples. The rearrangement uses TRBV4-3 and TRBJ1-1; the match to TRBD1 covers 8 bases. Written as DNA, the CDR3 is TGCGCCAGCAGCCAGGACAGGGTTTCGGTAGCTTTCTTT. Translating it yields CASSQDRVSVAFF.